This T cell receptor beta chain came from a study of blood T cell repertoires in COVID-19. Study in general: The study drew acute and convalescent COVID-19 samples from the United States, Italy and Spain. Sources were T cells, B-cell-depleted T cells, or PBMCs; the material itself was cDNA or gDNA.

Germline assignment: CDR1 SGHNT and CDR2 YYREEE (reference sequence). The V end lost 2 bases, the J end lost 2 bases, and 11 bases lay between the germline ends. This CDR3 spans 15 amino acids. While infection was still active, Seattle patients were enrolled and then followed longitudinally. Assay used: immunoSEQ multiplex PCR; TCRdb lists only in-frame clones, some missing. The table includes under 250,000 clones, over 75% detected once. This TCR was sampled from a woman in her seventies with COVID-19, enrolled during active disease. Sequencing was carried out using peripheral blood. The chain links TRBV5-4 to TRBJ2-1; D is possibly TRBD2 (5 bases). The CDR3 spells CASSFVGNTYNEQFF. The CDR3 DNA reads TGTGCCAGCAGCTTTGTCGGGAACACCTACAATGAGCAGTTCTTC.